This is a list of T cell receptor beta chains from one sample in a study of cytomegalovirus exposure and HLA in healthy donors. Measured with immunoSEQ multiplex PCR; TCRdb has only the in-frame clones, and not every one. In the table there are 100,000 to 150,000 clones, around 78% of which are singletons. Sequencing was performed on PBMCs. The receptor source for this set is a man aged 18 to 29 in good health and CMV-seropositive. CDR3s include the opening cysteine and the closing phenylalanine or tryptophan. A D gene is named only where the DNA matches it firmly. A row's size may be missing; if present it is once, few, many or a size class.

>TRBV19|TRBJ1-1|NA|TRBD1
TGTGCCAGTAGTATCCCTTCGACAGGGGAGGCTTTCTTT
CASSIPSTGEAFF
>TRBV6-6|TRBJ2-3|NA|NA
TGTGCCAGCAGGGGGGCTGATACGCAGTATTTT
CASRGADTQYF
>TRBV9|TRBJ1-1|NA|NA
TGTGCCAGCAGCGGCCGGGAACCTGAAGCTTTCTTT
CASSGREPEAFF
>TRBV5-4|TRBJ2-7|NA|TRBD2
TGTGCCAGCAGCTCCGGACTAGGAGGCGTCTCCTACGAGCAGTACTTC
CASSSGLGGVSYEQYF
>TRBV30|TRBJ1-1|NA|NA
TGTGCCTGGAGTGTATTTTCCACAGAAACTGAAGCTTTCTTT
CAWSVFSTETEAFF
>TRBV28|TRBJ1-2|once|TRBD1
TGTGCCAGTGGTCCGGGACAGGTTTATCGTGGCTACACCTTC
CASGPGQVYRGYTF
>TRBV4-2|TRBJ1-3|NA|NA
TGTGCCAGCAGCACCTCTGCCGGGGAAGGTGGAAACACCATATATTTT
CASSTSAGEGGNTIYF
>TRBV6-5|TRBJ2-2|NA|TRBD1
TGTGCCAGCAGTTACGAAGGGGGCTTTAACACCGGGGAGCTGTTTTTT
CASSYEGGFNTGELFF
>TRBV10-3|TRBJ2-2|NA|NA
TGTGCCAGCCATGGTCACGAGGGCACCGGGGAGCTGTTTTTT
CASHGHEGTGELFF
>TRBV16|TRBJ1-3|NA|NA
TGTGCCAGCAGCCAAAACTCCCCTGACACCATATATTTT
CASSQNSPDTIYF
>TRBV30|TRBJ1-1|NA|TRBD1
TGTGCCTGGAGGGAAACAGGGGGCACTGAAGCTTTCTTT
CAWRETGGTEAFF
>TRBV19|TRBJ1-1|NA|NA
TGTGCCAGTAGTCCCTGGTTGGCGGGGAACACTGAAGCTTTCTTT
CASSPWLAGNTEAFF
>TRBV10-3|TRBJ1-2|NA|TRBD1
TGTGCCATCCGACAGGGGGCAAACTATGGCTACACCTTC
CAIRQGANYGYTF
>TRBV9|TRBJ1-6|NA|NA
TGTGCCAGCAGCCCCGGGGGAAATAATTCACCCCTCCACTTT
CASSPGGNNSPLHF
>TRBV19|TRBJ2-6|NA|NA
TGTGCCAGTAGTATCGGTCAGGGTATTGCTGGGGCCAACGTCCTGACTTTC
CASSIGQGIAGANVLTF
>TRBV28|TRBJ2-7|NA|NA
TGTGCCAGCCTAAATCATGGACAAGGGTCCTACGAGCAGTACTTC
CASLNHGQGSYEQYF
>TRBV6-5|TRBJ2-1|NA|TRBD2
TGTGCCAGCAGGGCTTACAGCGGGGGGGCCAATGAGCAGTTCTTC
CASRAYSGGANEQFF
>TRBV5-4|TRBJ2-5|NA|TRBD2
TGTGCCAGCAGCTTGGATCGACTAGCGGCGGCGACCCAGTACTTC
CASSLDRLAAATQYF
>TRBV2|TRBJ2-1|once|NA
TGTGCCAGCAGAGGACACCCTAATGAGCAGTTCTTC
CASRGHPNEQFF
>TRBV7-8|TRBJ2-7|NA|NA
TGTGCCAGCAGCTTAGCGGGAGGATCCCGGGTCCACGAGCAGTACTTC
CASSLAGGSRVHEQYF
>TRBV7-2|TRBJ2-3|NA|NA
TGTGCCAGCAGCTTACCCACAACACGGACACGGCAGTATTTT
CASSLPTTRTRQYF
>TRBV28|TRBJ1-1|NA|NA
TGTGCCAGCAGTTTTGGAGACACTGAAGCTTTCTTT
CASSFGDTEAFF
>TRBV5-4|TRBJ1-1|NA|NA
TGTGCCAGCAGCTTCCACGGGAACACTGAAGCTTTCTTT
CASSFHGNTEAFF
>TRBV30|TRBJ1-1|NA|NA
TGTGCCTGGAGTGTTCGACCCGGGATTGAAGCTTTCTTT
CAWSVRPGIEAFF
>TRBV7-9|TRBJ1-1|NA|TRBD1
TGTGCCAGCAGACGAGACAGGGGTACGGCTGAAGCTTTCTTT
CASRRDRGTAEAFF
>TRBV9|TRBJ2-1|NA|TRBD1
TGTGCCAGCAGCTCAATGACCGGGACAGCCTACAATGAGCAGTTCTTC
CASSSMTGTAYNEQFF
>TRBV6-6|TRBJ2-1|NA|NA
TGTGCCAGCAACCCAGACTACAATGAGCAGTTCTTC
CASNPDYNEQFF
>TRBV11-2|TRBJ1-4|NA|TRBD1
TGTGCCAGCAGCTTTCCTGGGGGGACAGGGAGTTCGATATGTTTT
CASSFPGGTGSSICF
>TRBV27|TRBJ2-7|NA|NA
TGTGCCAGCAGTTCCTACTACGAGCAGTACTTC
CASSSYYEQYF
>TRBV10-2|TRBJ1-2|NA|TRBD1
TGCGCCAGCAGGACAGGGAATGGCTACACCTTC
CASRTGNGYTF
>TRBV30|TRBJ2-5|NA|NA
TGTGCCTGGAGCGCGGGGACCCGGGGTTGGGAGACCCAGTACTTC
CAWSAGTRGWETQYF
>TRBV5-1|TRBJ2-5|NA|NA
TGCGCCAGCAGCTTGGCCTACGGTCCAATCCAAGAGACCCAGTACTTC
CASSLAYGPIQETQYF
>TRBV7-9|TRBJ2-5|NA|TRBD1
TGTGCCAGCAGCCAACAGGGGGCTGGAGAGACCCAGTACTTC
CASSQQGAGETQYF
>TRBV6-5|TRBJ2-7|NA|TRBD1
TGTGCCAGCAGCCGACCGGACAGGTCCTACGAGCAGTACTTC
CASSRPDRSYEQYF
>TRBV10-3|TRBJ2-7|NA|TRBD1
TGTGCCACCAAACCGGGACAGAACTACGAGCAGTACTTC
CATKPGQNYEQYF
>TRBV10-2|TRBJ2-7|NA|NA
TGCGCCAGCAGTGCTTCTGCGGGGAGCTCCTACGAGCAGTACTTC
CASSASAGSSYEQYF
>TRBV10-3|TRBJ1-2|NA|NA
TGTGCCATCAGTGAGTCAACGGCCAGGACTTTTGGCTACACCTTC
CAISESTARTFGYTF
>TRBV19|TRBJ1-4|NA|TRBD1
TGTGCCAGTAGAAAGGGACAGATTCCTGAAAAACTGTTTTTT
CASRKGQIPEKLFF